Listed below are T cell receptor beta chains from one sample, sequenced in a study of cytomegalovirus exposure and HLA in healthy donors. Profiling relied on immunoSEQ multiplex PCR, and the TCRdb table lists in-frame clones only, not all of them. The repertoire includes about 250,000 clones, 85% of them detected once, and 0.24% sits in the top ten. Material for sequencing was PBMCs. These receptors were obtained from a girl under 10 years old in good health and CMV-seronegative. Each CDR3 is given with its conserved first and last residue. The order of the fields is J gene, V gene, CDR3 protein.

TRBJ2-7 TRBV29-1 CSVLTGGHEQYF
TRBJ2-7 TRBV29-1 CSAGDSYEQYF
TRBJ1-4 TRBV5-6 CASSRSGGRYEKLFF
TRBJ2-5 TRBV10-3 CAIRGLAGVEETQYF
TRBJ1-6 TRBV5-1 CASSSAGQGNSPLHF
TRBJ1-1 TRBV25-1 CASSELGDRGNTEAFF
TRBJ2-7 TRBV19 CASSALAGGYEQYF
TRBJ2-7 TRBV30 CAWSVFGRALYEQYF
TRBJ2-7 TRBV7-2 CASSPKSLAGKQYF
TRBJ2-5 TRBV7-6 CASSLGISQETQYF
TRBJ1-5 TRBV5-1 CASSRTGVGNQPQHF
TRBJ2-1 TRBV2 CAKTGGGYNEQFF
TRBJ2-7 TRBV11-2 CASSLVSGRAYEQYF
TRBJ1-1 TRBV5-4 CASSRSSENTEAFF
TRBJ1-4 TRBV19 CASSQRQGANEKLFF
TRBJ1-6 TRBV15 CATSRDRMGRWSPLHF
TRBJ2-7 TRBV6-1 CAAALASAYEQYF
TRBJ1-1 TRBV4-1 CATRQGMNTEAFF
TRBJ2-3 TRBV7-9 CASSLGLAGVTDTQYF
TRBJ2-5 TRBV6-1 CASSEDRVKETQYF
TRBJ2-7 TRBV5-6 CASSLGPPGGGGVYEQYF
TRBJ2-7 TRBV6-5 CASTRRDGYEQYF
TRBJ2-3 TRBV7-2 CASSLASGRVDTQYF
TRBJ1-5 TRBV19 CASSGQGGGNQPQHF
TRBJ2-7 TRBV7-9 CASSLVVALIPSEQYF
TRBJ2-1 TRBV9 CASSGKDSSYNEQFF
TRBJ2-1 TRBV20-1 CSAARDNEQFF
TRBJ1-1 TRBV19 CASSITRGTEAFF
TRBJ2-3 TRBV7-3 CASSLTGGFTDTQYF
TRBJ1-5 TRBV7-2 CASSPYLVEPQHF
TRBJ2-5 TRBV5-1 CASSLEGPSGRAGQETQYF
TRBJ2-1 TRBV29-1 CSVPGPPGNEQFF
TRBJ2-5 TRBV4-1 CASSQGVAGRAETQYF
TRBJ1-5 TRBV6-5 CASSRSRDQPQHF
TRBJ1-2 TRBV5-1 CASSLGQGNNYGYTF
TRBJ1-1 TRBV9 CASSTGGTGDTEAFF
TRBJ1-1 TRBV18 CASSQTELNTEAFF
TRBJ2-7 TRBV5-1 CASSRDNPFGEQYF
TRBJ1-1 TRBV15 CATNLGQGRTEAFF
TRBJ2-5 TRBV5-1 CASSYTSGGAGTQYF
TRBJ2-6 TRBV5-1 CASSLLPGQLFSGANVLTF
TRBJ2-1 TRBV30 CAWSSQGGAYNEQFF
TRBJ2-7 TRBV11-2 CASSPGRVESHEQYF
TRBJ1-4 TRBV6-1 CASSEVGQGEKLFF
TRBJ2-1 TRBV7-9 CASRPIGTMGPPYNEQFF
TRBJ2-7 TRBV12-5 CASGLAFRDRGYEQYF
TRBJ1-5 TRBV20-1 CSARGNQPQHF
TRBJ2-2 TRBV7-8 CASSPWTGSTGELFF
TRBJ2-7 TRBV5-6 CASSLGGKSYEQYF
TRBJ1-3 TRBV4-1 CASSQVEGRDTIYF
TRBJ2-3 TRBV5-4 CASSFGILADTQYF
TRBJ2-1 TRBV7-7 CASSPQTSGRVLDNEQFF
TRBJ2-7 TRBV7-9 CSSSLWTNTGRYEQYF
TRBJ2-4 TRBV7-9 CASSGPGQVNIQYF